This is a list of T cell receptor beta chains from one sample in a study of cytomegalovirus exposure and HLA in healthy donors. Sequencing was performed with immunoSEQ multiplex PCR; in TCRdb, only in-frame clones are kept and a portion is missing. This repertoire shows roughly 160,000 clones, approximately 80% found once; its top ten account for approximately 7%. The sequenced sample was PBMCs. The receptors originated from a woman aged 25 to 39 in good health and CMV-seropositive. CDR3s include the opening cysteine and the closing phenylalanine or tryptophan. The order of the fields is J gene, CDR3 length, V gene, clone size, D gene, CDR3 protein, CDR3 DNA. The D gene is left open where the match is weak. A clone size is listed for some rows: how often the clone was seen (once, few, many), or a class if it is expanded.

TRBJ2-3	14	TRBV7-2	.	.	CASSLDRVADTQYF	TGTGCCAGCAGCTTAGACAGGGTGGCAGATACGCAGTATTTT
TRBJ2-7	15	TRBV6-5	.	TRBD1	CASSYSGTGMDEQYF	TGTGCCAGCAGTTACAGCGGGACAGGGATGGACGAGCAGTACTTC
TRBJ1-6	13	TRBV30	.	.	CAWSATVGSPLHF	TGTGCCTGGAGTGCTACAGTTGGTTCACCCCTCCACTTT
TRBJ2-7	11	TRBV7-2	.	.	CASSFYYEQYF	TGTGCCAGCAGCTTCTACTACGAGCAGTACTTC
TRBJ1-6	18	TRBV4-1	.	.	CASSQSAWASSYNSPLHF	TGCGCCAGCAGCCAATCTGCGTGGGCGAGCTCCTATAATTCACCCCTCCACTTT
TRBJ1-2	14	TRBV7-2	.	.	CASSLAKQGYGYTF	TGTGCCAGCAGCTTAGCGAAACAGGGCTATGGCTACACCTTC
TRBJ1-1	15	TRBV5-6	.	.	CASSPTPEMNTEAFF	TGTGCCAGCAGCCCCACGCCAGAAATGAACACTGAAGCTTTCTTT
TRBJ1-5	15	TRBV28	.	.	CASSFNAGDNQPQHF	TGTGCCAGCAGTTTCAATGCGGGGGACAATCAGCCCCAGCATTTT
TRBJ2-7	14	TRBV5-4	.	TRBD1	CASTLDRAVYEQYF	TGTGCCAGCACGCTGGACAGGGCGGTCTACGAGCAGTACTTC
TRBJ1-1	13	TRBV28	.	.	CASSISRVTEAFF	TGTGCCAGCAGTATCTCGAGGGTAACTGAAGCTTTCTTT
TRBJ2-5	16	TRBV5-1	.	TRBD1	CASGLAGTGHGETQYF	TGCGCCAGCGGCTTGGCCGGGACAGGGCATGGAGAGACCCAGTACTTC
TRBJ2-7	16	TRBV6-6	few	TRBD1	CASSYGPDRGQYEQYF	TGTGCCAGCAGTTACGGGCCTGACAGGGGTCAGTACGAGCAGTACTTC
TRBJ2-2	14	TRBV5-1	.	TRBD1	CASGTGWNTGELFF	TGCGCCAGTGGGACAGGGTGGAACACCGGGGAGCTGTTTTTT
TRBJ1-5	13	TRBV30	few	.	CAWSVAGRQPQHF	TGTGCCTGGAGTGTAGCGGGGAGGCAGCCCCAGCATTTT
TRBJ2-3	15	TRBV6-5	few	.	CASSSAWRSTDTQYF	TGTGCCAGCAGTTCCGCCTGGAGGAGCACAGATACGCAGTATTTT
TRBJ1-1	15	TRBV18	.	TRBD1	CASSPNRGLGTEAFF	TGTGCCAGCTCACCAAACAGGGGGCTTGGCACTGAAGCTTTCTTT
TRBJ2-2	16	TRBV5-1	.	TRBD1	CASSLRTGGNTGELFF	TGCGCCAGCAGCTTGAGGACAGGGGGAAACACCGGGGAGCTGTTTTTT
TRBJ2-3	17	TRBV28	.	TRBD2	CASIPKVAGWRADTQYF	TGTGCCAGCATCCCAAAGGTAGCGGGCTGGAGGGCAGATACGCAGTATTTT
TRBJ2-7	16	TRBV7-9	few	TRBD2	CASSLSSGHLSYEQYF	TGTGCCAGCAGTCTCTCTAGCGGACACCTCTCCTACGAGCAGTACTTC
TRBJ2-7	13	TRBV7-9	.	.	CASSRGQAYEQYF	TGTGCCAGCAGCCGGGGACAAGCCTACGAGCAGTACTTC
TRBJ1-2	15	TRBV18	.	TRBD1	CASSPGTGVDYGYTF	TGTGCCAGCTCACCCGGGACAGGGGTAGACTATGGCTACACCTTC
TRBJ2-1	17	TRBV9	.	.	CASSVESDRSSYNEQFF	TGTGCCAGCAGCGTAGAGTCAGACAGAAGCTCCTACAATGAGCAGTTCTTC
TRBJ2-7	15	TRBV4-2	.	TRBD2	CASSQDWLAGVEQYF	TGTGCCAGCAGCCAAGATTGGCTAGCGGGGGTCGAGCAGTACTTC
TRBJ2-2	16	TRBV27	.	.	CASSLSAGTFTGELFF	TGTGCCAGCAGTTTATCGGCGGGAACTTTCACCGGGGAGCTGTTTTTT
TRBJ1-2	12	TRBV28	.	TRBD1	CASSQGTDGYTF	TGTGCCAGCAGCCAGGGGACAGATGGCTACACCTTC
TRBJ1-2	13	TRBV7-8	once	.	CASRAGHSYGYTF	TGTGCCAGCAGAGCGGGACACAGCTATGGCTACACCTTC
TRBJ2-5	16	TRBV7-2	few	TRBD2	CASSLAHSGGLETQYF	TGTGCCAGCAGCTTAGCCCATAGCGGGGGGCTTGAGACCCAGTACTTC
TRBJ2-5	15	TRBV27	.	.	CASSSITGSQETQYF	TGTGCCAGCAGCTCGATAACAGGGTCCCAAGAGACCCAGTACTTC
TRBJ2-2	16	TRBV27	.	.	CASSLSALVNTGELFF	TGTGCCAGCAGTTTATCCGCATTAGTGAACACCGGGGAGCTGTTTTTT
TRBJ1-6	17	TRBV7-2	few	TRBD1	CASSSGTGSSYNSPLHF	TGTGCCAGCAGCTCCGGGACAGGGAGCTCCTATAATTCACCCCTCCACTTT
TRBJ2-2	14	TRBV18	.	.	CASSPGRDTSFLFF	TGTGCCAGCTCACCAGGGAGAGACACCAGTTTTCTGTTTTTT
TRBJ2-5	12	TRBV10-3	.	.	CAISEGPGAQYF	TGTGCCATCAGTGAGGGTCCCGGAGCCCAGTACTTC
TRBJ2-7	15	TRBV18	.	TRBD2	CASSPPSGGNYEQYF	TGTGCCAGCTCACCACCCTCGGGGGGAAACTACGAGCAGTACTTC
TRBJ2-1	15	TRBV6-5	.	TRBD2	CASRRLAGEGNEQFF	TGTGCCAGCAGGAGACTAGCGGGGGAGGGGAATGAGCAGTTCTTC
TRBJ1-4	14	TRBV9	once	.	CASSGTGVGEKLFF	TGTGCCAGCAGCGGTACGGGGGTAGGGGAAAAACTGTTTTTT
TRBJ2-7	15	TRBV6-5	.	TRBD1	CASSPGTDGLGEQYF	TGTGCCAGCAGTCCAGGGACAGATGGTTTGGGTGAGCAGTACTTC
TRBJ2-7	13	TRBV13	once	.	CASSLDRTHEQYF	TGTGCCAGCAGCTTAGACAGGACCCACGAGCAGTACTTC
TRBJ2-5	12	TRBV28	once	.	CASGTGRETQYF	TGTGCCAGCGGTACGGGAAGGGAGACCCAGTACTTC
TRBJ1-6	12	TRBV10-3	.	.	CAISDRDSPLHF	TGTGCCATCAGTGACAGGGATTCACCCCTCCACTTT
TRBJ2-3	14	TRBV5-1	once	.	CASSLSGFTDTQYF	TGCGCCAGCAGCCTTAGCGGTTTCACAGATACGCAGTATTTT
TRBJ1-1	16	TRBV6-5	.	.	CASSSRQARMNTEAFF	TGTGCCAGCAGTTCTCGACAGGCTAGGATGAACACTGAAGCTTTCTTT
TRBJ1-5	15	TRBV4-2	.	TRBD1	CASSLSTGGNQPQHF	TGTGCCAGCAGCCTTTCGACAGGGGGGAATCAGCCCCAGCATTTT
TRBJ1-1	12	TRBV7-3	.	.	CASSLIGTYLFF	TGTGCCAGCAGCTTAATAGGGACATATCTATTCTTT
TRBJ1-4	18	TRBV4-2	.	.	CASSPKTRGFPTNEKLFF	TGTGCCAGCAGCCCAAAAACACGGGGGTTCCCAACTAATGAAAAACTGTTTTTT
TRBJ2-5	13	TRBV5-5	.	TRBD2	CASRQAGVETQYF	TGTGCCAGCAGACAAGCGGGGGTAGAGACCCAGTACTTC